This TCR beta chain was identified in a study of blood T cell repertoires in COVID-19. The protocol was immunoSEQ multiplex PCR, while the TCRdb copy is restricted to in-frame clones and leaves out a portion. This sample has roughly 43,000 clones, with around 90% found just once. CDR3 size: 16 residues. Trimming removed 5 bases from V and 9 bases from J; junction bases left unmatched: 12. CDR1 is SGHTA and CDR2 is FQGNSA in the germline V gene. What was sequenced was peripheral blood. This receptor was obtained from a man aged 45 to 65 with active COVID-19. The chain joins TRBV7-2 to TRBJ2-1, with 11 positions matching TRBD2. The CDR3 here is CASSARSGGVRFEQFF. The CDR3 coding sequence is TGTGCCAGCAGCGCCCGTAGCGGGGGGGTCCGGTTTGAGCAGTTCTTC.